The clone carrying this T cell receptor (beta chain) was recorded a few times. All of the isolated RNA was reverse transcribed, so expressed TCRB transcripts were sequenced. Sequencing was performed with immunoSEQ multiplex PCR; in TCRdb, only in-frame clones are kept and a portion is missing. Of roughly 150,000 clones listed, approximately 12% are singletons. Donors underwent one heparinised blood draw, approximately 120 mL on average. Purity exceeded 95% in all sorted populations. CDR1 is SGHTA, CDR2 FQGTGA, per germline. The CDR3 has 13 residues. The entry originates in a study of beta chain features in type 1 diabetes. About the research overall: Summed over all samples, the examined sorted cells came to 85 million to 130 million.

This rearrangement joins TRBV7-3 to TRBJ1-1; D unclear. Sequencing input: central memory CD4+ T cells from blood. The clonotype was recovered from a man between 18 and 29 years old in good health. CDR3 nucleotides: TGTGCTTCTAAGCAGCAGGAGAACACTGAAGCTTTCTTT. Translation: CASKQQENTEAFF.